This T cell receptor beta chain is drawn from a study of Ad26.COV2.S vaccination and SARS-CoV-2 variants. In the study overall: The authors gave Ad26.COV2.S intramuscularly, either once or twice 56 days apart.

There are 15 residues in the CDR3. The V gene lost 0 bases and the J gene lost 7 bases, with 13 bases spanning the gap. CDR1 and CDR2 from the germline V gene are GTSNPN and SVGIG (reference sequence). This clone was counted between two and nine times. Antigen specificity is unknown. Treatment denoted: around 19 received Ad26.COV2.S at low or high dose, single or two shots; 5 received placebo; per-sample allocation not given. Samples analyzed were those drawn on day 63 after the first vaccine or placebo injection. Study observations and caveats: Estimates derived from TCR breadth and depth analyses may have underestimated total T cell responses. Vaccine recipients had higher spike-specific TCR breadth than placebo recipients. Placebo recipients and vaccine recipients were similar in non-spike TCR breadth.

Sequenced by immunoSEQ multiplex PCR; TCRdb stores in-frame clones only, minus some. The data hold 350,000 to 500,000 clones, with more than 75% observed a single time. The chain is built from TRBV30 and TRBJ1-6; D possibly corresponds to TRBD1 (5 bases). The clonotype originates from a person aged 18 to 65 who received the Ad26.COV2.S COVID-19 vaccine or a placebo. This material consisted of peripheral blood, taken in a trial of Ad26.COV2.S vaccine versus placebo. CDR3 loop: CAWSVGAGSNSPLHF. CDR3 DNA: TGTGCCTGGAGTGTAGGGGCAGGGTCGAATTCACCCCTCCACTTT.